The 12 T cell receptor beta chains in this list originate from one sample, sequenced in a study of T cell repertoires in cytomegalovirus infection. Their recognized antigens are unknown. TCRdb itself ran the reads through MiXCR, one entry per CDR3 protein. Of a few hundred thousand distinct CDR3 sequences listed, 20% to 30% are singletons. The sequencing used cultured PBMCs, collected from culture after CMV antigen stimulation. The source is a human donor in good health (CMV status not recorded). Some clones in this sample may be carry-over from other donors' samples.

Turning to this clonotype: The junction departs from germline at one end; a sequencing error may be responsible. The chain has TRBV7-2 and TRBJ1-2; D is uncertain. Germline CDR1 and CDR2: SGHTA and FQGNSA. CDR3 length: 10 residues. The CDR3 DNA reads as TGTGCCAGCAGCTCCACCGCGCCGATCTTC. It translates to CASSSTAPIF.

This clonotype has more than one count but fewer than ten. The chain links TRBV12-3 or TRBV12-4 to TRBJ2-3, with TRBD1 as a possible D gene (6 bases). This CDR3 is built from 14 residues. The V and J ends lost 5 bases and 2 bases respectively, with 11 bases between them. Written as DNA, the CDR3 is TGTGCCAGCAGTACGGGACAAAACACAGATACGCAGTATTTT. As protein: CASSTGQNTDTQYF.

The V call is TRBV6-8, the J call TRBJ1-1, with TRBD1 matching over 9 bases. The V segment lost 4 bases and the J segment 11 bases; nucleotides outside the gene matches: 5. CDR1 is MNHGY and CDR2 is SAAAGT in the germline V gene. The CDR3 covers 12 residues. CDR3 protein: CASSFRQGVAFF. CDR3 nucleotides: TGTGCCAGCAGTTTTCGACAGGGGGTTGCTTTCTTT.

This clonotype was found a few times. The rearrangement joins TRBV5-1 to TRBJ2-7; weak D call: TRBD1 (6 bases). Trimming cost V 0 bases and J 7 bases, with 14 bases left between them. In germline, CDR1 is SGHRS, CDR2 YFSETQ. The CDR3 is made up of 14 amino acids. The CDR3 here is CASSLDRVTGEQYF. The CDR3 DNA sequence: TGCGCCAGCAGCTTGGACAGGGTGACTGGAGAGCAGTACTTC.

The chain links TRBV13 to TRBJ1-1; 8 bases align to TRBD1. CDR3 length equals 15 residues. With V trimmed by 5 bases and J by 2 bases, 7 bases remained unmatched. Germline CDR1 and CDR2: PRHDT and FYEKMQ (reference sequence). This chain's CDR3 is CASSGQGAQNTEAFF. CDR3 sequence (DNA): TGTGCCAGCAGCGGGCAGGGGGCGCAAAACACTGAAGCTTTCTTT.

CDR3 region: CASSLTVPWNTEAFF. For the CDR3, the DNA is TGTGCCAGCAGTCTAACCGTTCCTTGGAACACTGAAGCTTTCTTT. The rearrangement uses TRBV27 and TRBJ1-1; D remains unclear. Germline CDR1 reads MNHEY; CDR2 reads SMNVEV (reference sequence). The CDR3 contains 15 residues. V was trimmed by 5 bases and J by 1 base, leaving 14 bases between them.

This clonotype occurred a few times. V and J are TRBV4-1 and TRBJ2-3; a weak D match, TRBD1 (6 bases). This CDR3 is built from 16 residues. The V and J ends lost 3 bases and 7 bases respectively, with 20 bases between them. Looked up from germline, CDR1 is MGHRA and CDR2 is YSYEKL. The CDR3 loop is CASSQAGTRLVNTQYF. The CDR3 DNA reads as TGCGCCAGCAGCCAGGCCGGGACACGGCTTGTGAATACGCAGTATTTT.

This clonotype was seen a few times. V is TRBV19 and J is TRBJ1-1; D is possibly TRBD1 (5 bases). This CDR3 contains 15 residues. Trimming pared 5 bases from V and 5 bases from J, leaving 18 bases between. Germline CDR1 LNHDA, CDR2 SQIVND (reference sequence). CDR3 nucleotide sequence: TGTGCCAGTAGTCGGCCAGGGACCCCTGGGACTGAAGCTTTCTTT. It encodes CASSRPGTPGTEAFF.

Many counts were recorded for this clonotype. The genes are TRBV7-9 and TRBJ2-3; 12 nucleotides match TRBD2. The CDR3 contains 24 residues. The germline gives CDR1 SEHNR, CDR2 FQNEAQ (reference sequence). V trimming: 1 base; J trimming: 2 bases; junction bases outside the gene matches: 25. The CDR3 bases are TGTGCCAGCAGCTTAGGGACTAGCGGGAACCTAACCTCCCTCCGGTATTGGAACACAGATACGCAGTATTTT. Protein: CASSLGTSGNLTSLRYWNTDTQYF.

The table lists this clonotype with many counts. CDR3 sequence reads: CASSFPRASGTGTTQYF. The DNA for the CDR3 is TGTGCCAGCAGCTTTCCGCGAGCTAGCGGGACTGGTACAACGCAGTATTTT. The chain joins TRBV7-2 to TRBJ2-3; 9 nucleotides agree with TRBD2. V lost 3 bases, J lost 9 bases, and 16 bases stayed unmatched. This CDR3 is built from 17 residues. CDR1 and CDR2 from the germline V gene are SGHTA and FQGNSA.

The chain joins TRBV27 to TRBJ1-6; D is ambiguous. Per germline, CDR1 MNHEY and CDR2 SMNVEV (reference sequence). Deletions cut 3 bases from V and 8 bases from J, with 14 bases between. CDR3 length: 15 residues. CDR3 region: CASSFYGPADSPLHF. CDR3 DNA: TGTGCCAGCAGTTTTTACGGGCCGGCGGATTCACCCCTCCACTTT.

The V and J genes are TRBV4-1 and TRBJ2-5; D is uncertain. V was shortened by 1 base and J by 0 bases, with 15 bases between the two germline ends. From germline, CDR1 is MGHRA and CDR2 YSYEKL. The CDR3 contains 17 residues. The CDR3 region is CASSQVESRSDQETQYF. DNA of the CDR3: TGCGCCAGCAGCCAAGTCGAAAGCAGGTCGGACCAAGAGACCCAGTACTTC.